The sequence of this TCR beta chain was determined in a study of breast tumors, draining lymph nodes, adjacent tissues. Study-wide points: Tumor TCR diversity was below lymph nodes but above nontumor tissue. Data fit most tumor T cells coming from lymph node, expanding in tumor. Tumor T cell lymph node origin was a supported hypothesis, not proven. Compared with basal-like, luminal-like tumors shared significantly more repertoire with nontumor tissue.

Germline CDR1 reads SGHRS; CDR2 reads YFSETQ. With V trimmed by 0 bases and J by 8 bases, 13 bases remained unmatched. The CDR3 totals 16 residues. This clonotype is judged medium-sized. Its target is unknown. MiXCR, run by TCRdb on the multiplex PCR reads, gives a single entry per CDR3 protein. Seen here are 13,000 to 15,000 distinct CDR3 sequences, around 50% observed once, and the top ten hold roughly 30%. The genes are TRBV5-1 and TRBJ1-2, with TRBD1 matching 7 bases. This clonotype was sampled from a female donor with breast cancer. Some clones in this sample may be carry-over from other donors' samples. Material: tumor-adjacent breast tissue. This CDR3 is CASSLASGQTSSGYTF. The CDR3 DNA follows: TGCGCCAGCAGCTTGGCTTCGGGACAGACTAGCTCGGGCTACACCTTC.